A selection of T cell receptor beta chains follows, all from one sample in a study of blood T cell repertoires in COVID-19. The protocol was immunoSEQ multiplex PCR, while the TCRdb copy is restricted to in-frame clones and leaves out a portion. Altogether 160,000 or so clones are present, 70% to 90% being singletons, with the ten largest covering approximately 4%. Sequenced sample: peripheral blood. The receptors derive from a woman in her 70s with acute or convalescent COVID-19. The CDR3 runs from the conserved cysteine through the conserved F or W. The order of the fields is clone size, V gene, J gene, D gene, CDR3 protein, CDR3 DNA. D genes are given only for firm matches. Size is omitted from some rows. Given values are once, few, many or a class for expanded clones.

clone size: -; V gene: TRBV6-2/TRBV6-3; J gene: TRBJ1-3; D gene: -; CDR3 protein: CASSSTRSGNTIYF; CDR3 DNA: TGTGCCAGCAGTTCGACACGCTCTGGAAACACCATATATTTT
clone size: -; V gene: TRBV5-1; J gene: TRBJ1-6; D gene: TRBD1; CDR3 protein: CASSLETTGKSPLHF; CDR3 DNA: TGCGCCAGCAGCTTGGAAACGACAGGGAAATCACCCCTCCACTTT
clone size: -; V gene: TRBV25-1; J gene: TRBJ1-4; D gene: -; CDR3 protein: CASSKGDRNNEKLFF; CDR3 DNA: TGTGCCAGCAGTAAAGGCGACAGAAATAATGAAAAACTGTTTTTT
clone size: -; V gene: TRBV6-5; J gene: TRBJ1-2; D gene: -; CDR3 protein: CASSYLQGLSGYTF; CDR3 DNA: TGTGCCAGCAGTTATTTACAGGGATTGAGTGGCTACACCTTC
clone size: -; V gene: TRBV7-3; J gene: TRBJ2-5; D gene: TRBD2; CDR3 protein: CASSRGTSGSRETQYF; CDR3 DNA: TGTGCCAGCAGCCGGGGGACTAGCGGGAGCAGGGAGACCCAGTACTTC
clone size: -; V gene: TRBV11-2; J gene: TRBJ2-7; D gene: TRBD1; CDR3 protein: CASSRGGGQGNTQYF; CDR3 DNA: TGTGCCAGCAGCCGAGGAGGAGGACAGGGGAATACTCAGTACTTC
clone size: few; V gene: TRBV5-1; J gene: TRBJ1-5; D gene: TRBD1; CDR3 protein: CASSSGQGGNQPQHF; CDR3 DNA: TGCGCCAGCAGCTCCGGACAGGGGGGCAATCAGCCCCAGCATTTT
clone size: -; V gene: TRBV28; J gene: TRBJ2-7; D gene: TRBD2; CDR3 protein: CASSLPGLAAYEQYF; CDR3 DNA: TGTGCCAGCAGTTTACCGGGACTAGCGGCCTACGAGCAGTACTTC
clone size: -; V gene: TRBV3-1/TRBV3-2; J gene: TRBJ2-6; D gene: TRBD1; CDR3 protein: CASSPGQGWANVLTF; CDR3 DNA: TGTGCCAGCAGCCCAGGACAGGGGTGGGCCAACGTCCTGACTTTC
clone size: -; V gene: TRBV18; J gene: TRBJ2-7; D gene: TRBD1; CDR3 protein: CASSRRQGNNYEQYF; CDR3 DNA: TGTGCCAGCTCACGACGACAGGGCAATAATTACGAGCAGTACTTC
clone size: -; V gene: TRBV6-2/TRBV6-3; J gene: TRBJ2-1; D gene: TRBD1; CDR3 protein: CASSRPGQGKNEQFF; CDR3 DNA: TGTGCCAGCAGCCGACCGGGACAGGGTAAGAATGAGCAGTTCTTC
clone size: -; V gene: TRBV18; J gene: TRBJ2-5; D gene: TRBD2; CDR3 protein: CASSPASGKRETQYF; CDR3 DNA: TGTGCCAGCTCACCGGCTAGCGGGAAGCGCGAGACCCAGTACTTC
clone size: -; V gene: TRBV19; J gene: TRBJ2-1; D gene: TRBD2; CDR3 protein: CASSIAQGRGNHNEQFF; CDR3 DNA: TGTGCCAGTAGTATAGCCCAAGGGCGGGGGAACCACAATGAGCAGTTCTTC
clone size: -; V gene: TRBV12-5; J gene: TRBJ2-2; D gene: -; CDR3 protein: CASGLVPGRSYGSGELFF; CDR3 DNA: TGTGCTAGTGGTTTGGTCCCGGGGAGAAGTTATGGTTCCGGGGAGCTGTTTTTT
clone size: -; V gene: TRBV24-1; J gene: TRBJ1-1; D gene: -; CDR3 protein: CATSDFGYTEAFF; CDR3 DNA: TGTGCCACCAGTGATTTTGGCTACACTGAAGCTTTCTTT
clone size: once; V gene: TRBV4-3; J gene: TRBJ2-7; D gene: TRBD2; CDR3 protein: CASSAWTSLTYEQYF; CDR3 DNA: TGCGCCAGCAGCGCATGGACTAGCCTAACCTACGAGCAGTACTTC
clone size: -; V gene: TRBV27; J gene: TRBJ1-1; D gene: TRBD1; CDR3 protein: CASSSLGQGGKAFF; CDR3 DNA: TGTGCCAGCAGTTCCCTTGGACAGGGTGGGAAAGCTTTCTTT
clone size: -; V gene: TRBV24-1; J gene: TRBJ2-3; D gene: -; CDR3 protein: CATSRNYPSTDTQYF; CDR3 DNA: TGTGCCACCAGTCGTAACTACCCTAGCACAGATACGCAGTATTTT
clone size: -; V gene: TRBV5-1; J gene: TRBJ1-1; D gene: TRBD1; CDR3 protein: CASNRQGATEAFF; CDR3 DNA: TGCGCCAGCAATAGACAGGGCGCCACTGAAGCTTTCTTT
clone size: -; V gene: TRBV7-2; J gene: TRBJ2-3; D gene: TRBD2; CDR3 protein: CASSLGPLAGSTDTQYF; CDR3 DNA: TGTGCCAGCAGCTTAGGCCCTCTAGCGGGAAGCACAGATACGCAGTATTTT
clone size: -; V gene: TRBV28; J gene: TRBJ2-1; D gene: -; CDR3 protein: CASSGLVNEQFF; CDR3 DNA: TGTGCCAGCAGTGGACTCGTCAATGAGCAGTTCTTC
clone size: -; V gene: TRBV7-2; J gene: TRBJ1-1; D gene: TRBD1; CDR3 protein: CASSSRQGAANTEAFF; CDR3 DNA: TGTGCCAGCAGCAGCCGACAGGGGGCGGCGAACACTGAAGCTTTCTTT
clone size: -; V gene: TRBV11-3; J gene: TRBJ2-7; D gene: -; CDR3 protein: CASSGTGSREQYF; CDR3 DNA: TGTGCCAGCAGCGGTACAGGGTCAAGGGAGCAGTACTTC
clone size: once; V gene: TRBV7-2; J gene: TRBJ2-3; D gene: TRBD2; CDR3 protein: CASSLGLAGPTGVTQYF; CDR3 DNA: TGTGCCAGCAGCTTAGGACTAGCGGGACCTACCGGTGTTACGCAGTATTTT
clone size: -; V gene: TRBV4-1; J gene: TRBJ1-1; D gene: -; CDR3 protein: CASRLTGVDTEAFF; CDR3 DNA: TGCGCCAGCAGGCTTACGGGGGTCGACACTGAAGCTTTCTTT
clone size: -; V gene: TRBV14; J gene: TRBJ2-5; D gene: -; CDR3 protein: CASSPGETQYF; CDR3 DNA: TGTGCCAGCAGCCCGGGGGAGACCCAGTACTTC
clone size: -; V gene: TRBV19; J gene: TRBJ2-1; D gene: TRBD1; CDR3 protein: CASTTGVLNNEQFF; CDR3 DNA: TGTGCCAGTACAACAGGGGTACTGAACAATGAGCAGTTCTTC
clone size: -; V gene: TRBV2; J gene: TRBJ1-4; D gene: -; CDR3 protein: CASSVVTGLNEKLFF; CDR3 DNA: TGTGCCAGCAGTGTTGTTACAGGATTGAATGAAAAACTGTTTTTT
clone size: -; V gene: TRBV3-1/TRBV3-2; J gene: TRBJ1-5; D gene: TRBD1; CDR3 protein: CASSQTGTGGSQPQHF; CDR3 DNA: TGTGCCAGCAGCCAAACAGGGACAGGGGGGAGTCAGCCCCAGCATTTT
clone size: -; V gene: TRBV29-1; J gene: TRBJ1-5; D gene: TRBD1; CDR3 protein: CSVALGQANQPQHF; CDR3 DNA: TGCAGCGTTGCTCTCGGACAGGCTAATCAGCCCCAGCATTTT
clone size: -; V gene: TRBV5-1; J gene: TRBJ2-5; D gene: TRBD1; CDR3 protein: CASSLGGPGGTGTETQYF; CDR3 DNA: TGCGCCAGCAGCCTCGGGGGCCCCGGAGGGACAGGGACGGAGACCCAGTACTTC
clone size: once; V gene: TRBV28; J gene: TRBJ1-6; D gene: -; CDR3 protein: CASSRQRPNSPLHF; CDR3 DNA: TGTGCCAGCAGTCGACAGAGGCCTAATTCACCCCTCCACTTT
clone size: few; V gene: TRBV24-1; J gene: TRBJ1-3; D gene: -; CDR3 protein: CATSDRRGGGNTIYF; CDR3 DNA: TGTGCCACCAGTGACAGACGAGGGGGAGGAAACACCATATATTTT
clone size: -; V gene: TRBV15; J gene: TRBJ1-2; D gene: TRBD1; CDR3 protein: CATSKVPLRGSNYGYTF; CDR3 DNA: TGTGCCACCAGCAAAGTCCCACTCAGGGGGTCTAACTATGGCTACACCTTC
clone size: -; V gene: TRBV11-2; J gene: TRBJ2-7; D gene: TRBD2; CDR3 protein: CASSLGGGRAFSGLREQYF; CDR3 DNA: TGTGCCAGCAGCTTAGGCGGCGGGAGGGCATTCAGCGGGTTGCGCGAGCAGTACTTC
clone size: -; V gene: TRBV18; J gene: TRBJ2-3; D gene: -; CDR3 protein: CASSPGGGSTDTQYF; CDR3 DNA: TGTGCCAGCTCCCCAGGAGGCGGCTCCACAGATACGCAGTATTTT
clone size: -; V gene: TRBV9; J gene: TRBJ2-1; D gene: -; CDR3 protein: CASSAFQGTGEYEQFF; CDR3 DNA: TGTGCCAGCAGCGCATTCCAGGGAACGGGGGAGTATGAGCAGTTCTTC
clone size: -; V gene: TRBV6-2/TRBV6-3; J gene: TRBJ1-5; D gene: -; CDR3 protein: CASSPRDGRSQPQHF; CDR3 DNA: TGTGCCAGCAGTCCCCGGGACGGGAGGAGTCAGCCCCAGCATTTT
clone size: -; V gene: TRBV28; J gene: TRBJ1-3; D gene: TRBD1; CDR3 protein: CASSYPGTGGNTIYF; CDR3 DNA: TGTGCCAGCAGTTACCCCGGGACAGGGGGAAACACCATATATTTT
clone size: -; V gene: TRBV2; J gene: TRBJ2-2; D gene: TRBD2; CDR3 protein: CASSKGLVGTGELFF; CDR3 DNA: TGTGCCAGCAGTAAAGGACTAGTAGGCACCGGGGAGCTGTTTTTT
clone size: -; V gene: TRBV7-6; J gene: TRBJ1-5; D gene: TRBD1; CDR3 protein: CASSLGQRNVGQPQHF; CDR3 DNA: TGTGCCAGCAGCTTGGGACAGAGGAACGTGGGTCAGCCCCAGCATTTT
clone size: -; V gene: TRBV4-1; J gene: TRBJ2-5; D gene: TRBD2; CDR3 protein: CASSHLGLAGVDKTQYF; CDR3 DNA: TGCGCCAGCAGCCATTTAGGACTAGCGGGAGTAGATAAGACCCAGTACTTC
clone size: few; V gene: TRBV28; J gene: TRBJ2-7; D gene: -; CDR3 protein: CASRGAEGGYEQYF; CDR3 DNA: TGTGCCAGCAGAGGTGCGGAGGGCGGCTACGAGCAGTACTTC
clone size: -; V gene: TRBV7-9; J gene: TRBJ2-1; D gene: -; CDR3 protein: CASSFAGEQFF; CDR3 DNA: TGTGCCAGCAGCTTTGCGGGTGAGCAGTTCTTC
clone size: -; V gene: TRBV4-3; J gene: TRBJ1-2; D gene: -; CDR3 protein: CASSQEYPEPNYGYTF; CDR3 DNA: TGCGCCAGCAGCCAAGAATATCCCGAGCCTAACTATGGCTACACCTTC